One and the same sample provided the 15 T cell receptor beta chains below, sequenced in a study of CD8 T cells in ankylosing spondylitis. TCRdb reprocessed the 5' RACE reads with MiXCR, giving one entry per CDR3 protein. Counted here are approximately 100,000 distinct CDR3 sequences, around 24% occurring once; the ten biggest clones make up over 9%. Sequencing was carried out using synovial fluid, either unsorted or a sorted T cell fraction (not recorded which). All receptors derive from a male donor with ankylosing spondylitis.

This clonotype was counted ten times or more. The junction differs from germline at one of its ends, possibly a read error. This chain connects TRBV2 to TRBJ2-1, with D unclear. This CDR3 comprises 11 residues. Germline V gene sequence: CDR1 SNHLY, CDR2 FYNNEI. CDR3 residues: CASSEAQAELF. CDR3 in DNA: TGTGCCAGCAGTGAAGCGCAAGCCGAACTCTTC.

This clonotype was detected a few times. J is TRBJ2-1 and V is TRBV5-1; D gene uncertain. CDR1 and CDR2 (germline): SGHRS, YFSETQ. The CDR3 extends over 14 amino acids. V was cut by 0 bases and J by 6 bases, with 10 bases left in between. CDR3 protein: CASSLDASLNEQFF. In nucleotides, the CDR3 is TGCGCCAGCAGCTTGGATGCAAGCCTCAATGAGCAGTTCTTC. The whole variable domain, remainder taken from reference TRBV5-1 and TRBJ2-1, is KAGVTQTPRYLIKTRGQQVTLSCSPISGHRSVSWYQQTPGQGLQFLFEYFSETQRNKGNFPGRFSGRQFSNSRSEMNVSTLELGDSALYLCASSLDASLNEQFFGPGTRLTVL.

This clonotype came up a few times. CDR3 in amino acids: CASSGTSLHLETQYF. CDR3 bases: TGTGCCAGCAGTGGGACTAGCCTTCACCTCGAAACGCAGTATTTT. The chain carries TRBV6-1 and TRBJ2-3; 8 nucleotides align to TRBD2. The J segment lost 9 bases and the V segment lost 4 bases, leaving 12 bases of the junction unmatched. The CDR3 runs to 15 residues. CDR1 MNHNS and CDR2 SASEGT come from the germline V gene.

V is TRBV10-2 and J is TRBJ2-3; the match to TRBD1 covers 9 bases. The CDR3 spans 16 residues. Germline loops: CDR1 WSHSY, CDR2 SAAADI. Germline trimming cut 5 bases from V and 0 bases from J; bases unmatched to any gene: 6. This CDR3 reads CASSPGTGTSTDTQYF. As DNA, the CDR3 is TGCGCCAGCAGTCCAGGGACAGGGACTAGCACAGATACGCAGTATTTT.

The rearrangement links TRBV12-3 or TRBV12-4 to TRBJ2-1; D tentatively reads TRBD1 or TRBD2 (7 bases each). The CDR3 is 12 residues long. Between the trimmed V and J ends, which lost 5 bases and 9 bases, there was a span of 11 bases. The DNA of the CDR3 is TGTGCCAGCAGTCAGGGGGAGGGTGAGCAGTTCTTC. It specifies CASSQGEGEQFF.

The chain couples TRBV27 to TRBJ1-1; 9 positions agree with TRBD1. Per germline, CDR1 MNHEY and CDR2 SMNVEV (reference sequence). Trimming removed 5 bases from V and 0 bases from J; junction bases left unmatched: 4. This CDR3 is 15 amino acids long. Here the CDR3 reads CASSGTGYMNTEAFF. Written as DNA, the CDR3 is TGTGCCAGCAGTGGGACAGGGTACATGAACACTGAAGCTTTCTTT.

This clonotype was seen ten or more times. The chain joins TRBV11-2 to TRBJ2-7; D gene ambiguous. V was cut by 3 bases and J by 0 bases, with 12 bases left in between. Germline V CDR1 and CDR2: SGHAT, FQNNGV. The CDR3 length is 15 residues. CDR3 residues: CASSFSGGSSYEQYF. CDR3 coding DNA: TGTGCCAGCAGCTTTTCGGGCGGTAGCTCCTACGAGCAGTACTTC.

This rearrangement joins TRBV19 to TRBJ1-1; tentative D call: TRBD1 (6 bases). Germline loops: CDR1 LNHDA, CDR2 SQIVND (reference sequence). CDR3 length equals 15 residues. The V and J ends lost 3 bases and 0 bases respectively, with 11 bases between them. DNA for the CDR3: TGTGCCAGTAGTATCAGGGGCTTCCTGAACACTGAAGCTTTCTTT. Amino acid sequence: CASSIRGFLNTEAFF.

The chain uses TRBV20-1 and TRBJ2-3, with a possible D match to TRBD2 (6 bases). The CDR3 contains 15 residues. V lost 0 bases to trimming and J lost 5 bases, with 15 bases between them. Germline V gene data show CDR1 as DFQATT and CDR2 as SNEGSKA (reference sequence). CDR3 in amino acids: CSARDPSGGLDTQYF. The CDR3, as DNA: TGCAGTGCTAGAGATCCCTCTGGGGGACTAGATACGCAGTATTTT.

This clonotype occurred a few times. V is TRBV20-1 and J is TRBJ2-5; 8 bases are shared with TRBD1. V was pared by 5 bases and J by 5 bases, with 10 bases of the junction left unmatched. The CDR3 has 14 amino acids. Germline CDR1 is DFQATT and CDR2 is SNEGSKA (reference sequence). The CDR3 sequence is CSAPVTGAWETQYF. The CDR3 DNA is TGCAGTGCTCCGGTGACAGGGGCGTGGGAGACCCAGTACTTC.

The genes are TRBV29-1 and TRBJ2-3; 9 nucleotides match TRBD1. Trimming removed 7 bases from V and 3 bases from J; junction bases left unmatched: 5. The CDR3 loop spans 13 amino acids. Germline CDR1 is SQVTM and CDR2 is ANQGSEA. CDR3 nucleotide sequence: TGCAGCGCCGGGACAGGGAAGACAGATACGCAGTATTTT. This encodes CSAGTGKTDTQYF.

The chain combines TRBV4-1 with TRBJ2-1; 7 nucleotides match TRBD2. In germline, CDR1 is MGHRA, CDR2 YSYEKL. The V segment lost 0 bases and the J segment 4 bases; nucleotides outside the gene matches: 6. CDR3 size: 16 residues. This CDR3 is CASSQEAGVGYNEQFF. In DNA form, the CDR3 reads TGCGCCAGCAGCCAAGAGGCGGGAGTAGGATACAATGAGCAGTTCTTC.

V usage is TRBV7-2 and J usage is TRBJ1-5; 8 positions agree with TRBD1. In germline, CDR1 is SGHTA, CDR2 FQGNSA. The CDR3 runs to 15 residues. V shed 3 bases, J shed 5 bases, and the junction held 6 bases outside the gene matches. The CDR3 bases are TGTGCCAGCAGCTTGATGGCAGGGGGCGATCAGCCCCAGCATTTT. Amino acid sequence: CASSLMAGGDQPQHF.

This clonotype showed up many times. The V and J genes are TRBV20-1 and TRBJ1-4; D not resolved. Per the germline V gene, CDR1 is DFQATT and CDR2 is SNEGSKA (reference sequence). Trimming removed 6 bases at V and 0 bases at J, with 8 bases between. The CDR3 contains 13 residues. DNA of the CDR3: TGCAGTGCGGCAGGCGCAACTAATGAAAAACTGTTTTTT. Translation gives CSAAGATNEKLFF.

There are a few counts of this clonotype. The chain uses TRBV15 and TRBJ1-4; tentative D call: TRBD1 (6 bases). This CDR3 has 14 residues. CDR1 and CDR2 (germline): LNHNV, YYDKDF (reference sequence). The V end was cut by 5 bases, the J end by 8 bases, with 15 bases between. The DNA for the CDR3 is TGTGCCACCAGCCTCCGCGGGCAGGGGGAAAAACTGTTTTTT. Residues: CATSLRGQGEKLFF.